This TCR beta chain appears in the sequencing data of a study of T cell responses to AZD1222 COVID-19 vaccine (dated by TCRdb to the early 2020s). About the full investigation: A total of about 230 trial participants underwent TCR sequencing, of whom some 210 received two doses of AZD1222 and some 26 received two doses of the MenACWY control vaccine. Trial participants were enrolled into age subgroups of 18-55, 56-69 and 70-plus years, which contained about 150, 28 and 57 TCR-sequenced participants, respectively. Results the study describes overall, beyond this receptor: Vaccine-associated CD4 TCRs spanned the whole spike protein, with dominant responses in regions 160-218 and 743-854. Conclusions about previously exposed vaccinees were limited because only a handful of AZD1222 recipients were SARS-CoV-2 seropositive at baseline. Reportedly, close to half of the unique spike-specific TCRs recognized epitopes lying outside the regions that are mutated in the B.1.351 and B.1.1.7 variants. A significant rise in spike-specific TCR breadth and depth was observed after two AZD1222 doses relative to day 0 and relative to MenACWY recipients. Participants were mostly white British and included more females than males, and it was suggested by the authors that clonal diversity may have been underestimated. Because no day 14 peak-response samples were available, repertoires were characterized only after the peak T cell response. In the small 56-69-year group, the increase in depth fell short of significance, most likely because of low power.

Comments on this clone: Its cognate antigen has yet to be identified. No much larger clone is present one base from it, and per-base qualities are unavailable.

From cysteine to phenylalanine, the CDR3 is 14 amino acids long. Only the CDR3 portion is preserved as DNA: 42 bases, with reading frame beginning at the first base. The germline V gene sets CDR1 to SNHLY and CDR2 to FYNNEI. V lost 6 bases and J lost 2 bases; the stretch between them is 14 bases long. The intended sense of this specimen's time point label: baseline before first vaccination. The sample's treatment or condition, from its label and the paper: meningococcal conjugate vaccine given as trial control. Samples from vaccinated people were obtained from the UK trials COV001 and COV002, which included a single-blind randomized controlled phase 2/3 trial of AZD1222 (ChAdOx1 nCoV-19) in healthy adults. For TCRbeta chain sequencing, PBMC samples were collected from trial participants at day 0 and at day 28 after the second dose. The CDR3 regions of human TCRbeta chains were subjected to immunosequencing. The published analysis was carried out like this. TCRs in the repertoires were matched against a reference library of SARS-CoV-2-specific TCRs that had been generated with the MIRA antigen-specificity platform. Breadth was defined as the fraction of unique TCRs that were SARS-CoV-2-associated. Depth was defined as the fraction of total T cells that were SARS-CoV-2-associated. Using the MIRA data, each spike-specific TCR was assigned both to the spike region to which the TCR was reactive and to a CD4 or CD8 class. Log10-transformed breadth and depth values were compared by one-way ANOVA with Sidak's multiple comparisons tests. Here the immuneACCESS table is served through TCRdb, limited to in-frame sequences with V and J called. Missing clones are a known gap in these copies; in checked studies unresolved V genes cover under half, and the rest lacks a known reason. For V, J and clone size, that table is used; D and trimming come from the DNA. The sample table shows approximately 150,000 clones, and approximately 93% are seen once. The top ten clonotypes cover around 0.9% of the sample.

The source material was peripheral blood, sampled on day 0 of MenACWY control vaccination. The chain couples TRBV2 to TRBJ2-7; TRBD2 is a possible D gene, resting on 5 matching bases. The source of this sequence is an adult in good health. The DNA sequence is as follows: TGTGCCAGCAGCTCATGGGGTAGCGCCTACGAGCAGTACTTC. Its translation reads: CASSSWGSAYEQYF. Supplemented by the reference TRBV2 and TRBJ2-7 proteins around the CDR3, the complete variable domain is EPEVTQTPSHQVTQMGQEVILRCVPISNHLYFYWYRQILGQKVEFLVSFYNNEISEKSEIFDDQFSVERPDGSNFTLKIRSTKLEDSAMYFCASSSWGSAYEQYFGPGTRLTVT.